This T cell receptor (beta chain) was sequenced in a study of cytomegalovirus exposure and HLA in healthy donors (dated by TCRdb to about 2017). The study in broad terms: According to a later analysis, the 120 or so validation repertoires were produced on the same platform as the approximately 690 repertoires of the first cohort. The aim of the study was to test whether cataloging public T cell receptors could identify signatures of past pathogen exposure. A separate validation cohort of 100 to 150 different subjects was used in addition to the roughly 700-subject first cohort. High-throughput TCR immunosequencing, statistical association of individual TCRs with disease status, and machine learning were combined to predict cytomegalovirus infection status.

In regard to this clone: Its specific antigen is unknown. No base quality values were provided; no much bigger clone lies one nucleotide off.

Study-level results and caveats: A later analysis lacked HLA typing for the validation cohort, so it scored co-occurrence in that cohort across all 110 or so repertoires. A few of the identified cytomegalovirus-associated TCR beta chains were confirmed in vitro to be specific for cytomegalovirus antigens. The classifier was reported to diagnose cytomegalovirus status with high specificity and sensitivity in both the original and validation cohorts. The study gave a list of roughly 150 TCR beta chains associated with cytomegalovirus. Most TCR sequences were seen in very few donors, while some public TCRs were found in many individuals. The authors suggested that the approach could potentially be generalized to other disease states and immunological phenotypes. Of the cluster scores, approximately 94% were above 0 in a later analysis, which found that TCRs clustered in the first cohort also tended to co-occur in the approximately 120 validation repertoires.

Receptors were amplified or captured by the immunoSEQ multiplex PCR assay. The study's own analysis went as follows. To diagnose cytomegalovirus status from the catalog of TCR beta chain sequences, a statistical classification framework was built. TCRdb carries this immuneACCESS record with in-frame sequences only. Its versions omit some clonotypes, under half of them owing to an unresolved V gene in the studies checked, with the rest unexplained. V and J calls and clone size are those listed in that table; D and trimming were worked out from the DNA. The sample records about 150,000 clones, about 94% of which are singletons. Of the sample, over 1.5% is held by the ten largest clones. Its CDR3 holds 13 amino acids, cysteine through phenylalanine. Of all the DNA, just the CDR3 is kept, 39 bases in frame from base 1. Deletion took 4 bases off V and 5 bases off J, with a span of 8 bases between the germline ends. From the germline V gene (reference sequence), CDR1 is MNHEY and CDR2 is SMNVEV.

The donors were included in the validation cohort of over a hundred subjects, a group kept apart from the approximately 700-subject first cohort. The specimen was PBMCs. The source of this sequence is a young man in good health and CMV-seropositive. The V and J genes are TRBV27 and TRBJ2-2; the D segment could be TRBD1, given 5 matching bases. CDR3 protein: CASSSRVTGELFF. In nucleotide form, the sequence is TGTGCCAGCAGTTCCAGGGTTACCGGGGAGCTGTTTTTT.